These 3 T cell receptor beta chains were all obtained from the same sample, sequenced in a study of T cells in Graves' hyperthyroidism and ophthalmopathy (dated 2019 in TCRdb). The library was generated by multiplex PCR. Sequencing was carried out with an Illumina HiSeq 2000. TCR beta CDR3 regions were amplified from RNA transcripts. A first-round RT-PCR of the TCR CDR3 used the HTBI primer set with the Qiagen OneStep RT-PCR kit. TCRdb applied fastp at Q25 and MiXCR to the public reads, then kept only in-frame beta chains. Here each entry gathers all rows of one CDR3 protein and keeps the most common genes and DNA. Within this sample are some 600,000 distinct CDR3 sequences, with about 15% of them counted one time only. Under 7% of the sample is held by the ten biggest clonotypes. Sequencing was done on a sample of blood. The receptors here all came from a young woman with Graves' hyperthyroidism that later progressed to Graves' ophthalmopathy.

This clonotype was counted many times. The rearrangement joins TRBV28 to TRBJ2-5; D remains ambiguous. This CDR3 region has 13 residues. Trimming removed 10 bases from V and 7 bases from J, with 19 bases in between. Germline values: CDR1 MDHEN, CDR2 SYDVKM. CDR3 sequence (DNA): TGTGCCACTCACTCACAAGAGACGGTGACCCAGTACTTC. This translates into CATHSQETVTQYF. The full variable domain, completed using reference TRBV28 and TRBJ2-5, is DVKVTQSSRYLVKRTGEKVFLECVQDMDHENMFWYRQDPGLGLRLIYFSYDVKMKEKGDIPEGYSVSREKKERFSLILESASTNQTSMYLCATHSQETVTQYFGPGTRLLVL.

The rearrangement joins TRBV29-1 to TRBJ2-1, with D uncertain. Germline CDR1 and CDR2: SQVTM and ANQGSEA. Deletions cut 3 bases from V and 0 bases from J, with 6 bases between. CDR3 size: 13 residues. The CDR3 sequence: CSVELSSYNEQFF. DNA of the CDR3: TGCAGCGTTGAGTTAAGCTCCTACAATGAGCAGTTCTTC.

This rearrangement joins TRBV12-3 or TRBV12-4 to TRBJ2-1; D is perhaps TRBD2 (5 bases). V lost 5 bases and J 5 bases, leaving 19 bases between the germline ends. CDR3 length: 16 amino acids. The CDR3 DNA is TGTGCCAGCAGTCGCGAGGGCTACGGCGACCACAATGAGCAGTTCTTC. It specifies CASSREGYGDHNEQFF.